The clone carrying this TCR beta chain was detected a few times. What it binds is unknown. UMIs were added to TCR cDNA along with a universal primer site when it was made by 5'RACE template switching. TCRdb re-called the 5' RACE reads through MiXCR, storing one row per CDR3 protein. This sample has hundreds of thousands of distinct CDR3 sequences, with roughly an eighth found just once. The data stem from a study of T cells after yellow fever vaccination. Study information: Each low-cell-number fraction was prepared by means of SMART-Seq v4 Ultra Low Input. Study-level findings and limits: The booster response re-showed most primary clones: around 96% CD4, almost 90% CD8. Weaker, the secondary response peaked sooner, at day 5 versus 15.

The input for sequencing was CD4+ T cells sorted from PBMCs, taken 15 days after the yellow fever booster vaccination. The clonotype originates from a man aged 18 to 29 who received the YFV17D yellow fever vaccine.

CDR3 residues: CASSLGQGHMNTEAFF. DNA for the CDR3: TGCGCCAGCAGCTTGGGGCAGGGACACATGAACACTGAAGCTTTCTTT. The V and J genes are TRBV5-1 and TRBJ1-1; possible D gene TRBD1, 6 bases. The CDR3 loop spans 16 amino acids. V lost 0 bases and J 0 bases, leaving 12 bases between the germline ends. Germline assignment: CDR1 SGHRS and CDR2 YFSETQ.